This T cell receptor (beta chain) derives from a study of identical twins. At least ten counts were recorded for this clonotype. Antigen specificity is unknown. Regarding the study as a whole: Findings depended on cross-sectional statistics rather than tracking the same donors.

TCRdb re-derived calls from the 5' RACE reads in MiXCR, one entry per CDR3 protein. The repertoire holds 550,000 to 800,000 distinct CDR3 sequences, with about 7.6% as singletons. The CDR3 is made up of 16 amino acids. The V end was cut by 0 bases, the J end by 5 bases, with 13 bases between. In germline, CDR1 is MGHRA, CDR2 YSYEKL. Another study also made use of these data, one on yellow fever vaccine responses in identical twins.

Sequenced: PBMCs. This sequence originates from a woman aged 18-35 years in good health. The rearrangement links TRBV4-1 to TRBJ2-2; D uncertain. The chain's CDR3 is CASSQEGVASTGELFF. The CDR3 region has the DNA TGCGCCAGCAGCCAAGAAGGAGTGGCATCGACCGGGGAGCTGTTTTTT.